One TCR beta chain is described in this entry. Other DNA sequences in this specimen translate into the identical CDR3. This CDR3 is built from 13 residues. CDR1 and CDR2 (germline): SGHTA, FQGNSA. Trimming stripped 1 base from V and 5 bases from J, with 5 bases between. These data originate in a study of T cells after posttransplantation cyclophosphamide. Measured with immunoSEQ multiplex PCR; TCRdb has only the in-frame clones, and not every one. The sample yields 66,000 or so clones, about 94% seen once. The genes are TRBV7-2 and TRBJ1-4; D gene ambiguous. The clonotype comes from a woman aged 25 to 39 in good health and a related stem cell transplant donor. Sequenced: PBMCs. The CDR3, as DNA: TGTGCCAGCAGCTTAGACGGGAATGAAAAACTGTTTTTT. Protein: CASSLDGNEKLFF.